A selection of T cell receptor beta chains follows, all from one sample in a study of cytomegalovirus exposure and HLA in healthy donors. Here immunoSEQ multiplex PCR was the method, and the copy in TCRdb shows in-frame clones only, minus some. Of roughly 200,000 clones in the sample, 81% were seen once. Sequencing was carried out using PBMCs. These receptors originate from a woman aged 25 to 39 in good health and CMV-seronegative. CDR3s include the opening cysteine and the closing phenylalanine or tryptophan. The D gene is left open where the match is weak. Only some rows state a clone size, as once, few, many or a class for expanded clones.

j_call	v_call	clone_size	d_call	cdr3_aa	cdr3_nt
TRBJ2-1	TRBV19	.	.	CASSLQGGNNEQFF	TGTGCCAGTAGTTTACAGGGCGGCAACAATGAGCAGTTCTTC
TRBJ2-7	TRBV7-2	.	TRBD1	CASSGQGSYEQYF	TGTGCCAGCTCGGGACAGGGGTCCTACGAGCAGTACTTC
TRBJ2-7	TRBV5-1	.	TRBD1	CASSTRQGEAYEQYF	TGCGCCAGCAGCACCCGACAGGGAGAGGCCTACGAGCAGTACTTC
TRBJ2-2	TRBV7-8	few	.	CASSLSGSNTGELFF	TGTGCCAGCAGCTTATCCGGTAGTAACACCGGGGAGCTGTTTTTT
TRBJ2-7	TRBV27	.	TRBD1	CASSDRGFTYEQYF	TGTGCCAGCAGCGACAGGGGTTTTACCTACGAGCAGTACTTC
TRBJ2-1	TRBV5-1	.	.	CASSLGGTGSYNEQFF	TGCGCCAGCAGCTTGGGGGGCACAGGTTCCTACAATGAGCAGTTCTTC
TRBJ2-1	TRBV6-5	.	.	CASSYRDRSYNEQFF	TGTGCCAGCAGTTACCGAGATAGATCCTACAATGAGCAGTTCTTC
TRBJ1-5	TRBV27	.	TRBD1	CASSSGQDNNQPQHF	TGTGCCAGCAGTTCGGGACAGGATAACAATCAGCCCCAGCATTTT
TRBJ1-6	TRBV2	.	TRBD1	CASSFRQGGNSPLHF	TGTGCCAGCAGCTTCCGACAGGGGGGTAATTCACCCCTCCACTTT
TRBJ1-2	TRBV6-1	.	.	CASSEYANLNYGYTF	TGTGCCAGCAGTGAATATGCTAATTTGAACTATGGCTACACCTTC
TRBJ2-1	TRBV7-2	.	TRBD2	CASSLATAGGRSEQFF	TGTGCCAGCAGCTTAGCGACGGCGGGGGGGCGGAGTGAGCAGTTCTTC
TRBJ2-2	TRBV5-6	.	.	CASSLDGGVRTGELFF	TGTGCCAGCAGCTTGGATGGAGGGGTGAGGACCGGGGAGCTGTTTTTT
TRBJ2-7	TRBV6-5	once	.	CASSYSSGSYEQYF	TGTGCCAGCAGTTACTCCTCGGGGAGCTACGAGCAGTACTTC
TRBJ2-1	TRBV9	once	.	CASSVQGHEQFF	TGTGCCAGCAGCGTACAGGGGCATGAGCAGTTCTTC
TRBJ2-4	TRBV28	.	.	CASSFSGGPQNIQYF	TGTGCCAGCAGTTTTTCAGGGGGGCCACAAAACATTCAGTACTTC
TRBJ2-1	TRBV5-1	.	TRBD2	CASSSASGGAFNEQFF	TGCGCCAGCAGCTCTGCCAGCGGGGGGGCTTTCAATGAGCAGTTCTTC
TRBJ2-1	TRBV6-1	.	TRBD1	CASSGQGGEQFF	TGTGCCAGCAGTGGACAGGGCGGTGAGCAGTTCTTC
TRBJ2-3	TRBV6-1	.	.	CASSDRLSSTDTQYF	TGTGCCAGCAGTGACAGACTCTCTAGCACAGATACGCAGTATTTT
TRBJ2-1	TRBV6-5	.	.	CASRRAYNEQFF	TGTGCCAGCCGGAGAGCTTACAATGAGCAGTTCTTC
TRBJ1-3	TRBV28	.	.	CASSLGGTVSGNTIYF	TGTGCCAGCAGTCTTGGGGGGACGGTCTCTGGAAACACCATATATTTT
TRBJ2-3	TRBV27	.	TRBD2	CASSPLSGGGTDTQYF	TGTGCCAGCAGTCCTTTGAGCGGGGGAGGCACAGATACGCAGTATTTT
TRBJ2-5	TRBV6-1	few	TRBD2	CASSFSGGGGNF	TGTGCCAGCAGTTTTAGTGGCGGCGGGGGTAACTTC
TRBJ2-7	TRBV10-2	once	TRBD2	CASRGTSGRVYEQYF	TGCGCCAGCAGGGGAACTAGCGGGCGGGTCTACGAGCAGTACTTC
TRBJ2-7	TRBV4-1	.	TRBD1	CASSQGVRDSSYEQYF	TGCGCCAGCAGCCAAGGGGTCCGGGACAGTTCCTACGAGCAGTACTTC
TRBJ1-6	TRBV2	few	.	CAGGFGLDNSPLHF	TGTGCCGGAGGGTTTGGACTTGATAATTCACCCCTCCACTTT
TRBJ2-1	TRBV19	.	TRBD2	CASSALAGGPENEQFF	TGTGCCAGTAGTGCCCTAGCGGGAGGGCCAGAGAATGAGCAGTTCTTC
TRBJ2-7	TRBV5-1	few	TRBD2	CASHETGTSGEQYF	TGCGCCAGCCACGAAACCGGGACTAGCGGCGAGCAGTACTTC
TRBJ2-7	TRBV6-1	.	TRBD2	CASSERSGSSYRGYEQYF	TGTGCCAGCAGTGAACGTAGCGGGAGTTCCTATCGGGGCTACGAGCAGTACTTC
TRBJ1-5	TRBV30	once	TRBD1	CAWSKGQGAVSGQPQHF	TGTGCCTGGAGTAAGGGACAGGGGGCGGTCAGCGGGCAGCCCCAGCATTTT
TRBJ1-4	TRBV21-1	.	.	CASSHRQVLFF	TGTGCCAGCAGCCATAGACAGGTACTGTTTTTT
TRBJ2-1	TRBV27	once	TRBD2	CASSLPSGSSYNEQFF	TGTGCCAGCAGTTTACCCAGCGGGAGCTCCTACAATGAGCAGTTCTTC
TRBJ1-5	TRBV30	.	.	CAWSGLLSGRPQHF	TGTGCCTGGAGCGGACTGCTTTCGGGTCGGCCCCAGCATTTT
TRBJ2-7	TRBV7-9	once	TRBD1	CASTHVEDRGFYEQYF	TGTGCCAGCACCCACGTTGAGGACAGGGGTTTCTACGAGCAGTACTTC
TRBJ2-2	TRBV4-1	.	TRBD2	CASSQDSAGGGGGELFF	TGCGCCAGCAGCCAAGATAGCGCGGGAGGGGGCGGCGGGGAGCTGTTTTTT
TRBJ2-1	TRBV19	.	TRBD1	CASSPPSGTVSYNEQFF	TGTGCCAGTAGTCCTCCCTCCGGGACAGTCTCCTACAATGAGCAGTTCTTC
TRBJ1-5	TRBV2	.	TRBD1	CASTRTGLGGSNQPQHF	TGTGCCAGCACCAGGACAGGTCTAGGGGGGAGCAATCAGCCCCAGCATTTT
TRBJ2-2	TRBV9	medium-sized	TRBD1	CASTDSTTGKIGELFF	TGTGCCAGCACGGACTCAACGACAGGGAAGATCGGGGAGCTGTTTTTT
TRBJ1-1	TRBV10-1	.	TRBD1	CASSESTGAGTEAFF	TGCGCCAGCAGTGAGTCGACAGGGGCGGGCACTGAAGCTTTCTTT
TRBJ1-1	TRBV11-2	.	.	CATLHGVNTEAFF	TGTGCCACCTTACACGGGGTGAACACTGAAGCTTTCTTT
TRBJ2-1	TRBV9	.	.	CASSVGTGRNEQFF	TGTGCCAGCAGCGTGGGGACTGGACGAAATGAGCAGTTCTTC
TRBJ2-1	TRBV7-2	.	TRBD1	CASSLDRGSYNEQFF	TGTGCCAGCAGCTTAGACAGGGGCTCCTACAATGAGCAGTTCTTC
TRBJ2-7	TRBV15	.	.	CATSRRSIQGTGGQYF	TGTGCCACCAGCAGGAGGTCGATTCAGGGTACCGGGGGGCAGTACTTC
TRBJ1-2	TRBV6-6	.	TRBD1	CASSYPRTGDGYTF	TGTGCCAGCAGTTATCCCAGGACAGGCGATGGCTACACCTTC
TRBJ1-4	TRBV9	.	.	CASSQTATNEKLFF	TGTGCCAGCAGCCAAACAGCAACTAATGAAAAACTGTTTTTT
TRBJ2-5	TRBV9	.	TRBD2	CASSDGSSGTRVGETQYF	TGTGCCAGCAGCGATGGCTCTTCCGGGACTAGAGTGGGGGAGACCCAGTACTTC
TRBJ1-4	TRBV5-4	.	.	CASSSGTFATNEKLFF	TGTGCCAGCAGCTCCGGGACATTCGCAACTAATGAAAAACTGTTTTTT
TRBJ1-1	TRBV6-1	few	.	CASSGQLGGITEAFF	TGTGCCAGCAGTGGCCAATTGGGGGGGATCACTGAAGCTTTCTTT
TRBJ1-2	TRBV10-2	.	TRBD1	CASSESARGARGYTF	TGCGCCAGCAGTGAGTCGGCCAGGGGGGCGCGCGGCTACACCTTC
TRBJ2-3	TRBV5-6	.	TRBD2	CASSLKAGVPDTQYF	TGTGCCAGCAGCTTGAAAGCGGGAGTGCCCGATACGCAGTATTTT
TRBJ1-1	TRBV6-6	.	.	CASRHTRNTEAFF	TGTGCCAGCAGGCACACAAGGAACACTGAAGCTTTCTTT
TRBJ2-6	TRBV7-3	.	.	CASSLGPSGANVLTF	TGTGCCAGCAGCTTGGGCCCCTCTGGGGCCAACGTCCTGACTTTC
TRBJ2-5	TRBV6-5	.	TRBD2	CASSFQRGQETQYF	TGTGCCAGCAGTTTCCAGCGGGGGCAAGAGACCCAGTACTTC
TRBJ2-1	TRBV5-1	.	TRBD2	CASSGLGTSGTLSYNEQFF	TGCGCCAGCAGCGGTCTCGGGACTAGCGGGACTCTCTCCTACAATGAGCAGTTCTTC
TRBJ1-1	TRBV15	.	.	CATSRVKNTEAFF	TGTGCCACCAGCAGAGTCAAGAACACTGAAGCTTTCTTT
TRBJ2-6	TRBV2	once	.	CASTWANVLTF	TGTGCCAGCACTTGGGCCAACGTCCTGACTTTC
TRBJ2-7	TRBV2	.	TRBD1	CASSVTGGISYEQYF	TGTGCCAGCAGCGTCACAGGGGGGATCTCCTACGAGCAGTACTTC
TRBJ1-1	TRBV18	once	TRBD1	CASSPTGANRGEAFF	TGTGCCAGCTCACCGACAGGGGCTAACCGAGGAGAAGCTTTCTTT